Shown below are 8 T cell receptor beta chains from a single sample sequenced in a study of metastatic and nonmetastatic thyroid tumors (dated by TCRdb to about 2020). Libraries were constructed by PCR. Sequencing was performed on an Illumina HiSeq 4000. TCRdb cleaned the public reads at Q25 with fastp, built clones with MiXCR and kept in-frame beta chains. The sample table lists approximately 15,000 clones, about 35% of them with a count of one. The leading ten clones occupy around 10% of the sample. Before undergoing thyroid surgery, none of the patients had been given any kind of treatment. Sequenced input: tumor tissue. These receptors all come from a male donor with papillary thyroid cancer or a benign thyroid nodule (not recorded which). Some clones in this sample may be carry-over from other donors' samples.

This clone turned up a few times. The CDR3 sequence: CASSVSRGQISYNEQFF. CDR3 nucleotides: TGTGCCAGCAGCGTCTCTAGGGGTCAGATCTCCTACAATGAGCAGTTCTTC. The rearrangement joins TRBV9 to TRBJ2-1, with D perhaps TRBD1 (5 bases). Germline V CDR1 and CDR2: SGDLS, YYNGEE. This CDR3 comprises 17 residues. V was pared by 2 bases and J by 0 bases, with 15 bases between.

The CDR3 sequence: CASTSRWGTEAFF. The CDR3 DNA reads TGTGCCAGCACCTCTCGGTGGGGCACTGAAGCTTTCTTT. V and J are TRBV9 and TRBJ1-1, with D uncertain. The V gene lost 6 bases and the J gene lost 4 bases, with 13 bases spanning the gap. The CDR3 has 13 residues. CDR1 is SGDLS, CDR2 YYNGEE, per germline.

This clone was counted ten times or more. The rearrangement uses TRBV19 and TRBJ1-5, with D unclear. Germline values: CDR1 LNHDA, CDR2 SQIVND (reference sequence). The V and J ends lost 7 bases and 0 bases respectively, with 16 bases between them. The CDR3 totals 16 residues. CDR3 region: CASKGAGQYSNQPQHF. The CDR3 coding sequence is TGTGCCAGTAAAGGCGCCGGGCAGTATAGCAATCAGCCCCAGCATTTT. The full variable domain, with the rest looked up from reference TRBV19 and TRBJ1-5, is DGGITQSPKYLFRKEGQNVTLSCEQNLNHDAMYWYRQDPGQGLRLIYYSQIVNDFQKGDIAEGYSVSREKKESFPLTVTSAQKNPTAFYLCASKGAGQYSNQPQHFGDGTRLSIL.

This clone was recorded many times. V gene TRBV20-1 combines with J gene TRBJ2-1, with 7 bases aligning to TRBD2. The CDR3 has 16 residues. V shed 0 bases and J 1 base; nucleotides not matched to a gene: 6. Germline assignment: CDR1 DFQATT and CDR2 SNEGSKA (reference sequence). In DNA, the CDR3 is TGCAGTGCTAGAGATGGAGGGACTACGTCCTACAATGAGCAGTTCTTC. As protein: CSARDGGTTSYNEQFF.

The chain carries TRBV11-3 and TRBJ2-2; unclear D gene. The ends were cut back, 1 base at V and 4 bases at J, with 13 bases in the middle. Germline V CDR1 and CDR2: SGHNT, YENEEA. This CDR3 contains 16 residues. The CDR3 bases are TGTGCCAGCAGCTTAGGGGGTAAGGAACGCACCGGGGAGCTGTTTTTT. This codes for CASSLGGKERTGELFF.

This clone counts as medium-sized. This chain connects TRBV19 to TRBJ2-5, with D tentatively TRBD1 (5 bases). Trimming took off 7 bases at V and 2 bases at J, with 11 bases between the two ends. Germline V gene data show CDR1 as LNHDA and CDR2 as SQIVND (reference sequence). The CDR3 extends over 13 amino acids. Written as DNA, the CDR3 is TGTGCCAGTACCGGACAATCGCAAGAGACCCAGTACTTC. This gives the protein CASTGQSQETQYF.

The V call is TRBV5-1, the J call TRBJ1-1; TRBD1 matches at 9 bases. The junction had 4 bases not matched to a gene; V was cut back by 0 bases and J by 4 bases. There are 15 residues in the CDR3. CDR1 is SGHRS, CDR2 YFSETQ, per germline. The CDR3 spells CASSLVSQGATEAFF. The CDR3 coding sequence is TGCGCCAGCAGCTTGGTATCACAGGGGGCCACTGAAGCTTTCTTT. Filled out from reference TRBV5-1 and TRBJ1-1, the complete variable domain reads KAGVTQTPRYLIKTRGQQVTLSCSPISGHRSVSWYQQTPGQGLQFLFEYFSETQRNKGNFPGRFSGRQFSNSRSEMNVSTLELGDSALYLCASSLVSQGATEAFFGQGTRLTVV.

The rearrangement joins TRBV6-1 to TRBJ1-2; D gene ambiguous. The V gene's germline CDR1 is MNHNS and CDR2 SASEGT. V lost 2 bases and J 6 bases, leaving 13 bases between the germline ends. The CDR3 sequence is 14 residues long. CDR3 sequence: CASSELLSGDGYTF. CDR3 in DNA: TGTGCCAGCAGTGAACTCCTGTCTGGGGATGGCTACACCTTC.